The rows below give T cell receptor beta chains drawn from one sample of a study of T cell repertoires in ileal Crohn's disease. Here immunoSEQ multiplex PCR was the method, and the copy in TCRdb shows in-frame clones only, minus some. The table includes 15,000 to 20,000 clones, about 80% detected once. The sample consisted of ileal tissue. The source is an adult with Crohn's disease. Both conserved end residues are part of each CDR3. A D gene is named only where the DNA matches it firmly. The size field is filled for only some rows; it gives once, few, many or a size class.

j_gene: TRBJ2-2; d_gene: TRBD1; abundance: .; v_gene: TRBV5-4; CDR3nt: TGTGCCAGCAGCGGAACCCAGGGGGTGGGGAACACCGGGGAGCTGTTTTTT; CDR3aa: CASSGTQGVGNTGELFF
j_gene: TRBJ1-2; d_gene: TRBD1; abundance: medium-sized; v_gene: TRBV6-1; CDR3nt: TGTGCCAGCACCCTACCACAGGGGAACAACTATGGCTACACCTTC; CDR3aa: CASTLPQGNNYGYTF
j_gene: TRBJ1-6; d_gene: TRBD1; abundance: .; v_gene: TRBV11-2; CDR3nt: TGTGCCAGCAGTCCTGACAGGGACTCACCCCTCCACTTT; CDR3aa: CASSPDRDSPLHF
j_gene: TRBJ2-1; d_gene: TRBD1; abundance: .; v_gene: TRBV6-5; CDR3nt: TGTGCCAGCAGTCCTGGGACAGGGGCTTACAATGAGCAGTTCTTC; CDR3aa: CASSPGTGAYNEQFF
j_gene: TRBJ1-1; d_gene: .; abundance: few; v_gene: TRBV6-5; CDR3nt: TGTGCCAGCAGTTACTCGAAGCGGGCGGACACTGAAGCTTTCTTT; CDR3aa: CASSYSKRADTEAFF
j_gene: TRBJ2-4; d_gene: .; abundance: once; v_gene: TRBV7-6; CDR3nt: TGTGCCAGCAGAAAAAGTAGAGAGATAGCCAAAAACATTCAGTACTTC; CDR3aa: CASRKSREIAKNIQYF
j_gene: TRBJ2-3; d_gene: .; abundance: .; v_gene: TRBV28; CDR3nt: TGTGCCAGCAGTTCGATTTCCTTTACGCAGTATTTT; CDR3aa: CASSSISFTQYF
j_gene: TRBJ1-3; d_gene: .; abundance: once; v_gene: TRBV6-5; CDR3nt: TGTGCCAGCAGTTCCCCCGGGTGGAGCACCATATATTTT; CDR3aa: CASSSPGWSTIYF
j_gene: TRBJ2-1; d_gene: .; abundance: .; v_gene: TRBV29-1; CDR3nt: TGCAGCGTTGTTCGGCCGGTAACTGGTAGGGAGCAGTTCTTC; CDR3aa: CSVVRPVTGREQFF
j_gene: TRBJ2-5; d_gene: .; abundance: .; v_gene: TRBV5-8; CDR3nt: TGTGCCAGCAGCTTGGATCGAGAGACCCAGTACTTC; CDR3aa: CASSLDRETQYF
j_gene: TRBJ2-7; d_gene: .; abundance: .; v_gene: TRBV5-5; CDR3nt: TGTGCCAGCAGCTTGGATCCCCAGGGGCAGTACTTC; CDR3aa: CASSLDPQGQYF
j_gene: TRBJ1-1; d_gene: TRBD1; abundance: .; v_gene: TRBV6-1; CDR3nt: TGTGCCAGCAGTGATGGGACAGGGGGCCGTACTGAAGCTTTCTTT; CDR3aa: CASSDGTGGRTEAFF
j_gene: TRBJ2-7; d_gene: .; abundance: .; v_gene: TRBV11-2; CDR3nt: TGTGCCAGCAGCTTCGGACAAGTCTACGAGCAGTACTTC; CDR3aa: CASSFGQVYEQYF
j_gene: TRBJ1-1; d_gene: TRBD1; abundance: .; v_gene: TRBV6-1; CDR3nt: TGTGCCAGCAGTGATTATAGGACAGGGAACACTGAAGCTTTCTTT; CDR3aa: CASSDYRTGNTEAFF
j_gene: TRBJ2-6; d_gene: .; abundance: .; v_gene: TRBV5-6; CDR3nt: TGTGCCAGCAGCTCCTTCGGGGAATCATCTGGGGCCAACGTCCTGACTTTC; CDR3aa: CASSSFGESSGANVLTF
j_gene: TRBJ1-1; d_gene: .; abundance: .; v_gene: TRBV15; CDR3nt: TGTGCCACCAGCAGAGATGGTGCTTGGGAAGCTTTCTTT; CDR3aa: CATSRDGAWEAFF
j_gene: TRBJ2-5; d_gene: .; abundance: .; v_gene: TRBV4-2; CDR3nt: TGTGCCAGCAGCCCCAGCGTACAAGAGACCCAGTACTTC; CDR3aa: CASSPSVQETQYF
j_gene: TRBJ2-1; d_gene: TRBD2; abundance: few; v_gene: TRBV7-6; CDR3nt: TGTGCCAGCAGCTTAGAGACTAGCGGTCGCTCCTACAATGAGCAGTTCTTC; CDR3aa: CASSLETSGRSYNEQFF
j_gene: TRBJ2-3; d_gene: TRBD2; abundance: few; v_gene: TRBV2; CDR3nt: TGTGCCAGCAGTATGACTAGCGGAACCACCACAGATACGCAGTATTTT; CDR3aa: CASSMTSGTTTDTQYF
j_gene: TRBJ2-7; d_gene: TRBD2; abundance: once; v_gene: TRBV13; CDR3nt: TGTGCCAGCAGCTTGAGGACTAGCGGGAACTACGAGCAGTACTTC; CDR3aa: CASSLRTSGNYEQYF
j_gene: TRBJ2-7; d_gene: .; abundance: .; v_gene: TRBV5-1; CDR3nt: TGCGCCAGCAGCGCCGGGACGGTCTCCTACGAGCAGTACTTC; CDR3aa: CASSAGTVSYEQYF
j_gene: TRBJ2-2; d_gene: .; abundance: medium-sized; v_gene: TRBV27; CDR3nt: TGTGCCAGCAGTTTAACAGGAAACACCGGGGAGCTGTTTTTT; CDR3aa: CASSLTGNTGELFF
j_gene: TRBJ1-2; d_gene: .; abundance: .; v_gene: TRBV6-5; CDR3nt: TGTGCCAGCAGGTTACGGACAGACCCTAACTATGGCTACACCTTC; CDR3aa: CASRLRTDPNYGYTF
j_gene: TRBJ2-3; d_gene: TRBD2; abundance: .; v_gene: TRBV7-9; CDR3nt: TGTGCCAGCAGCCGCGAAGCGGGGGCTAGCGGGAGTGGAACAGATACGCAGTATTTT; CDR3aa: CASSREAGASGSGTDTQYF
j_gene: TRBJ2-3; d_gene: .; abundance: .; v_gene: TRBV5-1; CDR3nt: TGCGCCAGCAGCCCCTATCGGCAGGGTCCGTCCGATACGCAGTATTTT; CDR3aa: CASSPYRQGPSDTQYF
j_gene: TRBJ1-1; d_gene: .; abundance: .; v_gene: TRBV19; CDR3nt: TGTGCCAGTAGTGTACAGGGAATGAACACTGAAGCTTTCTTT; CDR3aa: CASSVQGMNTEAFF
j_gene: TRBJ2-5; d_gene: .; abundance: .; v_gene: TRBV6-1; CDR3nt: TGTGCCAGCACACAATTCGGGGTTCAAGAGACCCAGTACTTC; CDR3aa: CASTQFGVQETQYF
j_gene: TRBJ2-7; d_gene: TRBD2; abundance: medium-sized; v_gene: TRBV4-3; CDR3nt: TGCGCCAGCAGCCAGGAGGCTAGCGGGAGGGGAAACGAGCAGTACTTC; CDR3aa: CASSQEASGRGNEQYF
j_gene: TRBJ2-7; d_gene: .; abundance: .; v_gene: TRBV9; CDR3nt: TGTGCCAGCAGCGTAGAGGTAAATGGGTGGGACGAGCAGTACTTC; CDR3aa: CASSVEVNGWDEQYF
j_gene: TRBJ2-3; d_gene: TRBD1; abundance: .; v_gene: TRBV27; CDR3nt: TGTGCCAGCAGTTTCGGGACAGGGGGCACAGATACGCAGTATTTT; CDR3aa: CASSFGTGGTDTQYF
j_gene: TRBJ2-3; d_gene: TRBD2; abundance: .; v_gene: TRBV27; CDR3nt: TGTGCCAGCAGTCCACGACTAGCGGGAGGGCCTTTGGATACGCAGTATTTT; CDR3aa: CASSPRLAGGPLDTQYF
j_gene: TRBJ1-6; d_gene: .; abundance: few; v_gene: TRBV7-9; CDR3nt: TGTGCCAGCAGCTTGAATAATTCACCCCTCCACTTT; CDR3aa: CASSLNNSPLHF
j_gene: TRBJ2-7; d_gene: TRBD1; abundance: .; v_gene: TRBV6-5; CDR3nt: TGTGCCAGCAGCCCGACAGGGGGAAGATACGAGCAGTACTTC; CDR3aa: CASSPTGGRYEQYF
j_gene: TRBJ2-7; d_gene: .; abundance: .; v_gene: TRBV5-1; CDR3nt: TGCGCCAGTCCTGAAGACGAGCAGTACTTC; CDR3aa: CASPEDEQYF
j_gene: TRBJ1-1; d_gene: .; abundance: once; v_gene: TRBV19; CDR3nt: TGTGCCAGTAGTATTGGAGGGGGTTTGGGCACTGAAGCTTTCTTT; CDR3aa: CASSIGGGLGTEAFF
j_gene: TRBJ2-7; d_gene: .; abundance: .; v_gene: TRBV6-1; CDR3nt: TGTGCCAGCAGTGGGGGCGGGGGCTTGCGTGAGCAGTACTTC; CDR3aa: CASSGGGGLREQYF
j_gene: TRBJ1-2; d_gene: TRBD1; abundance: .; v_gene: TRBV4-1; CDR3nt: TGCGCCAGCAGCCAGACAGGGTTCTATGGCTACACCTTC; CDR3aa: CASSQTGFYGYTF
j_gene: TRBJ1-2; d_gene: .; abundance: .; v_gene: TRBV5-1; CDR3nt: TGCGCCAGCAGCTTGGGTGGACAATACTATGGCTACACCTTC; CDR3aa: CASSLGGQYYGYTF
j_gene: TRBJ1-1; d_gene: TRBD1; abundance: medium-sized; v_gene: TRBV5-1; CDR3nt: TGCGCCAGCAGCTTGGGGACAGGGGGCTTCGGCACTGAAGCTTTCTTT; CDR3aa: CASSLGTGGFGTEAFF
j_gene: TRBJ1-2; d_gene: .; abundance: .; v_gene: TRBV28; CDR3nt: TGTGCCAGCAGTTCGGGGCCCCATAACGGCTACACCTTC; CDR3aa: CASSSGPHNGYTF
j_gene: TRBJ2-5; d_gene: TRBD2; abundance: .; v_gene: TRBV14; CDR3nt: TGTGCCAGCAGCCAGGGACTAGCGGTCGGGGAAGAGACCCAGTACTTC; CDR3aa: CASSQGLAVGEETQYF
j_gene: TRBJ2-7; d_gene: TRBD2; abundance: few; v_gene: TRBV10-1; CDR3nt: TGCGCCAGCAGTGAGGGGACTAGCGGGAAAGAAGCCTACGAGCAGTACTTC; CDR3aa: CASSEGTSGKEAYEQYF
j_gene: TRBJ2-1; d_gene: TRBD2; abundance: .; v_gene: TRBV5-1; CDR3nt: TGCGCCAGCAGCCTGCGGACTAGCGGATCCTACAATGAGCAGTTCTTC; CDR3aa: CASSLRTSGSYNEQFF
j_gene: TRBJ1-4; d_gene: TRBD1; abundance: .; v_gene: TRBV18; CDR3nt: TGTGCCAGCTTCCTTGGACAGGGGGCCAAAAAACTGTTTTTT; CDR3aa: CASFLGQGAKKLFF
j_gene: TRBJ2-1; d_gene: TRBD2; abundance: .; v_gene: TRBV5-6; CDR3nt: TGTGCCAGCAGCTCAGCGGGGGGAGCCTTTATGCGGGATGAGCAGTTCTTC; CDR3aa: CASSSAGGAFMRDEQFF
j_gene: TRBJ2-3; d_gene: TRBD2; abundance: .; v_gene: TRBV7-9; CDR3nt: TGTGCCAGCAGCTATGGGACTAGCTTGTCAGATACGCAGTATTTT; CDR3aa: CASSYGTSLSDTQYF
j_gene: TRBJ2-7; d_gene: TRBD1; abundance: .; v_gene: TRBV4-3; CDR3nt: TGCGCCAGCAGCCAAGGCACCGGGACAGGGGCCTACGAGCAGTACTTC; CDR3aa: CASSQGTGTGAYEQYF
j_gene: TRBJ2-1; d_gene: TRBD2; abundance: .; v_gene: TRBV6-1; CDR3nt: TGTGCCAGCAGTCAGGACGCTACTGGGACGGGGGGGCCACTCTTC; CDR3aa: CASSQDATGTGGPLF
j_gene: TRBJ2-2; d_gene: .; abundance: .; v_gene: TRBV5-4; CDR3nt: TGTGCCAGCAGCCTAAACGCGGGGGCCGTGAACACCGGGGAGCTGTTTTTT; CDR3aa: CASSLNAGAVNTGELFF
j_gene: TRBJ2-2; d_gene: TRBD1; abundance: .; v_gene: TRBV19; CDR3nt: TGTGCCACCGGGGACAGGGGGCTGATTAGCGGAACCGGGGAGCTGTTTTTT; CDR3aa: CATGDRGLISGTGELFF
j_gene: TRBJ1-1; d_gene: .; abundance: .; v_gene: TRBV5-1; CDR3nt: TGCGCCAGCAGCTTGGCTGCAGGGGAACACACTGAAGCTTTCTTT; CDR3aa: CASSLAAGEHTEAFF
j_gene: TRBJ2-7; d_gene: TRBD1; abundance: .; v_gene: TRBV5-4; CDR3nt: TGTGCCAGCAGCTTGGAACAGGGGACCTACGAGCAGTACTTC; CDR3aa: CASSLEQGTYEQYF
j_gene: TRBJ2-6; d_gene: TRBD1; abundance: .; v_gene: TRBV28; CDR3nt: TGTGCCAGCAGTCCCCGGACAGGGGCGGCCCCTGGGGCCAACGTCCTGACTTTC; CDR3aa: CASSPRTGAAPGANVLTF
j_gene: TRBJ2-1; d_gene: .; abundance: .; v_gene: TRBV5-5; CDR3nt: TGTGCCAGCAGCTTGGATTGGGCGACTGAGTACAATGAGCAGTTCTTC; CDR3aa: CASSLDWATEYNEQFF
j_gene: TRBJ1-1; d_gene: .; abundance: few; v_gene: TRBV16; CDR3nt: TGTGCCAGCAGCCTCGACCTGTACACTGAAGCTTTCTTT; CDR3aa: CASSLDLYTEAFF